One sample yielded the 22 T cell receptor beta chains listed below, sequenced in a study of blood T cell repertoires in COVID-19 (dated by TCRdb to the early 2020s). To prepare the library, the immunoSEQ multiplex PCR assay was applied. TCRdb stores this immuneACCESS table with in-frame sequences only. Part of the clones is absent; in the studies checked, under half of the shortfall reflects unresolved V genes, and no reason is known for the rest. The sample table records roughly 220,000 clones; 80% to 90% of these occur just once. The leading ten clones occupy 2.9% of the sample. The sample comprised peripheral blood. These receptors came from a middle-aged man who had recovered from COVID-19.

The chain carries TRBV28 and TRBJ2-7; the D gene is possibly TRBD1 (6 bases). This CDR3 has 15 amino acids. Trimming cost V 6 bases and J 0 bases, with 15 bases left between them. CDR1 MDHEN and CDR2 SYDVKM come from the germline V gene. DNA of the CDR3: TGTGCCAGCAGGGGAGCAGGGGCGAGCTCCTACGAGCAGTACTTC. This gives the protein CASRGAGASSYEQYF.

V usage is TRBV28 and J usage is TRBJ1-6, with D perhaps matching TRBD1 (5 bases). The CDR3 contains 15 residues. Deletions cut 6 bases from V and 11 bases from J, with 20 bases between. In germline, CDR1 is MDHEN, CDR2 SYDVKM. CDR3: CASRLMGPNSTPLHF. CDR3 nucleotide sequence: TGTGCCAGCAGACTGATGGGGCCCAATTCCACACCCCTCCACTTT. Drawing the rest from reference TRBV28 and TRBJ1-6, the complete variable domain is DVKVTQSSRYLVKRTGEKVFLECVQDMDHENMFWYRQDPGLGLRLIYFSYDVKMKEKGDIPEGYSVSREKKERFSLILESASTNQTSMYLCASRLMGPNSTPLHFGNGTRLTVT.

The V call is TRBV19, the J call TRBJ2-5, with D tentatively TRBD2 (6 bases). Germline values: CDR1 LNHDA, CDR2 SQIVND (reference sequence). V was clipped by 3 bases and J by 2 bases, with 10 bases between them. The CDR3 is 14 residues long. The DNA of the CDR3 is TGTGCCAGTAGTATCGTCGCGGGGCAAGAGACCCAGTACTTC. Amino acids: CASSIVAGQETQYF. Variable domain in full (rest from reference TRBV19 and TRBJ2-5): DGGITQSPKYLFRKEGQNVTLSCEQNLNHDAMYWYRQDPGQGLRLIYYSQIVNDFQKGDIAEGYSVSREKKESFPLTVTSAQKNPTAFYLCASSIVAGQETQYFGPGTRLLVL.

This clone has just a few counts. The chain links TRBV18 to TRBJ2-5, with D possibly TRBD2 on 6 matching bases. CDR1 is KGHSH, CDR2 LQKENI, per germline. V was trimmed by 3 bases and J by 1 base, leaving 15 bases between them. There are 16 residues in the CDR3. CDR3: CASSPGTASGQETQYF. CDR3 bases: TGTGCCAGCTCACCGGGGACTGCTTCGGGCCAAGAGACCCAGTACTTC.

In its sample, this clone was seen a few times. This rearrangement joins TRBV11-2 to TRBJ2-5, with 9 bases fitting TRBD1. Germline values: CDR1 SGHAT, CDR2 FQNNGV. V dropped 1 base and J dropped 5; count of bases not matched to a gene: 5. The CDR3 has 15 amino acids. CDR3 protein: CASSLASGTGETQYF. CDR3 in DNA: TGTGCCAGCAGCTTAGCCTCGGGGACAGGGGAGACCCAGTACTTC.

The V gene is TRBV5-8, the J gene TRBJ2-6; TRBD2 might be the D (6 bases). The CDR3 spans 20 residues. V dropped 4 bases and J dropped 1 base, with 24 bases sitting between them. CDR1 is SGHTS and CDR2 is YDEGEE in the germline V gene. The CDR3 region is CASSPFFWLRAGSGANVLTF. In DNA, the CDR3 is TGTGCCAGCAGCCCTTTTTTTTGGCTTCGCGCGGGGTCTGGGGCCAACGTCCTGACTTTC.

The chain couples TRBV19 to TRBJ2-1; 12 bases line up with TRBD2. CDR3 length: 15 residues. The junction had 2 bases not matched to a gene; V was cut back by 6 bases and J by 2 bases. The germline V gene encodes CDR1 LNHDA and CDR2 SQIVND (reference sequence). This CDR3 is CASSRTSGAYNEQFF. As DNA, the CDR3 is TGTGCCAGTAGCCGGACTAGCGGGGCCTACAATGAGCAGTTCTTC.

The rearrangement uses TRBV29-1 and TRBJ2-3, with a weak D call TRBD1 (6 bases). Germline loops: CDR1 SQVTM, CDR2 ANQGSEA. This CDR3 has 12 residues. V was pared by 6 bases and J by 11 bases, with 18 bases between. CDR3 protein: CSVTTGPEGQYF. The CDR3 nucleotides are TGCAGCGTAACTACAGGGCCCGAGGGGCAGTATTTT.

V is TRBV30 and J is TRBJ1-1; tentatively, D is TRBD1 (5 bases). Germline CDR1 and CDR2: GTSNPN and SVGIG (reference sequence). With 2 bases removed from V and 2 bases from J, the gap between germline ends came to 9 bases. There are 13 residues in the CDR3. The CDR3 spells CAWSWQGNTEAFF. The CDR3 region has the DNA TGTGCCTGGAGTTGGCAGGGAAACACTGAAGCTTTCTTT. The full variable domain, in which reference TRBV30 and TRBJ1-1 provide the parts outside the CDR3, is SQTIHQWPATLVQPVGSPLSLECTVEGTSNPNLYWYRQAAGRGLQLLFYSVGIGQISSEVPQNLSASRPQDRQFILSSKKLLLSDSGFYLCAWSWQGNTEAFFGQGTRLTVV.

The CDR3: CSVEDLTSGTDEQFF. The CDR3 DNA sequence: TGCAGCGTTGAAGATCTGACTAGCGGGACGGATGAGCAGTTCTTC. The chain uses TRBV29-1 and TRBJ2-1, with 11 bases identical to TRBD2. The germline gives CDR1 SQVTM, CDR2 ANQGSEA. The CDR3 has 15 amino acids. The J segment lost 8 bases and the V segment lost 0 bases, leaving 6 bases of the junction unmatched.

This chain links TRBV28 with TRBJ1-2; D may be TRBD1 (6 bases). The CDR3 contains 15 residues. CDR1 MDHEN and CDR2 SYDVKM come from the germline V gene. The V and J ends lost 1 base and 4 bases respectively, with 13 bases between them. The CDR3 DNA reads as TGTGCCAGCAGTTTATTTGCAGGGGCTGCCTATGGCTACACCTTC. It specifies CASSLFAGAAYGYTF.

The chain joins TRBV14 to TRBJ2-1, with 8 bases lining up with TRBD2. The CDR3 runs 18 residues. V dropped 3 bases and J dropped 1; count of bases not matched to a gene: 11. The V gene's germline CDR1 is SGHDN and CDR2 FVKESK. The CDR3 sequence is CASSHASGTRRSYNEQFF. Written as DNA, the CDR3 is TGTGCCAGCAGCCATGCCTCTGGGACTAGAAGGTCCTACAATGAGCAGTTCTTC.

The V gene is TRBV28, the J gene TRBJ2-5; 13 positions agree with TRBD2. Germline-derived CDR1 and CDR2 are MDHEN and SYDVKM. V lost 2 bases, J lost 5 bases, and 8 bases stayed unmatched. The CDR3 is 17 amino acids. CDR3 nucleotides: TGTGCCAGCAGTTTAGGACTAGCGGGAGATAGTCGTGAGACCCAGTACTTC. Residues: CASSLGLAGDSRETQYF.

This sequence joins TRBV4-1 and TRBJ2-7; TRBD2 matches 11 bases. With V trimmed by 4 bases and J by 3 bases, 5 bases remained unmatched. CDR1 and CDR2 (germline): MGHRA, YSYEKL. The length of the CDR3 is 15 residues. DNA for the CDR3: TGCGCCAGCAGCCCCGGACTAGCGGGTGGCTACGAGCAGTACTTC. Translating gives CASSPGLAGGYEQYF.

The chain's CDR3 is CASSAPGTASYEQYF. The CDR3 DNA follows: TGTGCCAGCAGTGCGCCCGGGACAGCATCCTACGAGCAGTACTTC. The chain recombines TRBV28 with TRBJ2-7, with 7 positions matching TRBD1. Trimming cost V 5 bases and J 1 base; bases outside gene matches: 8. Germline CDR1 reads MDHEN; CDR2 reads SYDVKM. The CDR3 has 15 amino acids. The variable domain in full, completed from reference TRBV28 and TRBJ2-7, reads DVKVTQSSRYLVKRTGEKVFLECVQDMDHENMFWYRQDPGLGLRLIYFSYDVKMKEKGDIPEGYSVSREKKERFSLILESASTNQTSMYLCASSAPGTASYEQYFGPGTRLTVT.

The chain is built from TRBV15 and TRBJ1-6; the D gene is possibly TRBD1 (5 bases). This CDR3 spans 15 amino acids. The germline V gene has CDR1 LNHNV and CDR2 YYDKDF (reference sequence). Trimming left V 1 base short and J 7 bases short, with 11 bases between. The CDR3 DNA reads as TGTGCCACCAGCAGAGTGGGGGGTGGCAATTCACCCCTCCACTTT. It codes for CATSRVGGGNSPLHF.

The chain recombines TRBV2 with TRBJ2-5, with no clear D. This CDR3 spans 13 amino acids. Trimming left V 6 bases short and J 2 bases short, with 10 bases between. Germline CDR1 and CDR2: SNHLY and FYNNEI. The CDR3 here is CASSVQLQETQYF. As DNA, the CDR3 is TGTGCCAGCAGCGTACAGTTACAAGAGACCCAGTACTTC.

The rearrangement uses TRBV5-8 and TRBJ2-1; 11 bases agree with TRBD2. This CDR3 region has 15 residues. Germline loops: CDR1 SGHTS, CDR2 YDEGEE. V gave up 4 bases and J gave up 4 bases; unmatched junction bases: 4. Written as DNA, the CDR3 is TGTGCCAGCAGCCGAGGGACTAGCGGTTACAATGAGCAGTTCTTC. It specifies CASSRGTSGYNEQFF. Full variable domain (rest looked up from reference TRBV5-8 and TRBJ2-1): EAGVTQSPTHLIKTRGQQATLRCSPISGHTSVYWYQQALGLGLQFLLWYDEGEERNRGNFPPRFSGRQFPNYSSELNVNALELEDSALYLCASSRGTSGYNEQFFGPGTRLTVL.

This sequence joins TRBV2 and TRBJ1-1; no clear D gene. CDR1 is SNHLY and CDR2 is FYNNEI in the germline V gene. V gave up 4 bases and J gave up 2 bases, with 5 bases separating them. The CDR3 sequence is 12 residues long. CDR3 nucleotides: TGTGCCAGCAGTGTCTTTAACACTGAAGCTTTCTTT. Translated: CASSVFNTEAFF.

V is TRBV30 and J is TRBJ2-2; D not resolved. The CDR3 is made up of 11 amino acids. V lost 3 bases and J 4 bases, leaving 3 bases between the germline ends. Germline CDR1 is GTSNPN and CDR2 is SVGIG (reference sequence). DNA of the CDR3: TGTGCCTGGAGCGGCACCGGGGAGCTGTTTTTT. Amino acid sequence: CAWSGTGELFF.

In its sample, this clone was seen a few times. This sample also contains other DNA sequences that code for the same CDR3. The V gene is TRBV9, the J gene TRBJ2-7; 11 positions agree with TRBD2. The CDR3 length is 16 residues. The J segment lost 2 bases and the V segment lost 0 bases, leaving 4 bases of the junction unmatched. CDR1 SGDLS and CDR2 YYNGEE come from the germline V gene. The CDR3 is CASSVGGTSGAYEQYF. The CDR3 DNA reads TGTGCCAGCAGCGTAGGTGGGACTAGCGGAGCCTACGAGCAGTACTTC.

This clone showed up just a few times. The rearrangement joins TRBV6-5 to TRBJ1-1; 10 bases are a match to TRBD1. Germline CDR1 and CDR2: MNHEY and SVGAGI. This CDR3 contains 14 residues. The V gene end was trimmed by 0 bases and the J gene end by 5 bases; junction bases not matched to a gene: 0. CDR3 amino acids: CASSYSGQGTEAFF. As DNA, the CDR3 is TGTGCCAGCAGTTACTCGGGACAGGGGACTGAAGCTTTCTTT.